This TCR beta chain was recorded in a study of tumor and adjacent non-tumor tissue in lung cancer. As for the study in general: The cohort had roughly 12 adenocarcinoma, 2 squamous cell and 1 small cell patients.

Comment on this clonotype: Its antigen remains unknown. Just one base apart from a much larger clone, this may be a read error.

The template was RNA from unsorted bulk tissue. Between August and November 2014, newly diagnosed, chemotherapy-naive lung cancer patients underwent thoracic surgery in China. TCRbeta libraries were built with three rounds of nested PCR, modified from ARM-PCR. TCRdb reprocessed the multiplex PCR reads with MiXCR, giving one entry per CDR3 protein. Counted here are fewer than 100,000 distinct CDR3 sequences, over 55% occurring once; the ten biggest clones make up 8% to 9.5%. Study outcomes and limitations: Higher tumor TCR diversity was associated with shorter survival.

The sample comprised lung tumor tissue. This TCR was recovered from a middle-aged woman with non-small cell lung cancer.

This chain's CDR3 is CAWSVLGSTEAFF. The CDR3 DNA reads TGTGCCTGGAGTGTACTGGGGTCCACTGAAGCTTTCTTT. The chain employs TRBV30 and TRBJ1-1; no clear D gene. Trimming left V 0 bases short and J 4 bases short, with 9 bases between. This CDR3 comprises 13 residues. Looked up from germline, CDR1 is GTSNPN and CDR2 is SVGIG (reference sequence).